The 29 T cell receptor beta chains reported below all come from one sample, sequenced in a study of OX40 agonist ivuxolimab in advanced cancers. The protocol was immunoSEQ multiplex PCR, while the TCRdb copy is restricted to in-frame clones and leaves out a portion. The data show tens of thousands of clones, about four fifths seen once. The sample in question was CD4+ or CD8+ T cells sorted from blood, obtained in a trial of the OX40 agonist ivuxolimab. Every receptor here comes from an adult with an advanced solid tumor such as melanoma, head and neck, liver or kidney cancer.

The chain couples TRBV11-2 to TRBJ2-4; D assignment may be TRBD1 or TRBD2 (5 bases each). CDR3 length equals 17 residues. Germline values: CDR1 SGHAT, CDR2 FQNNGV. Trimming took 2 bases from V and 2 from J, leaving 16 bases between them. CDR3 sequence: CASSLLGPRVPKNIQYF. For the CDR3, the DNA is TGTGCCAGCAGCTTACTGGGACCGCGAGTTCCCAAAAACATTCAGTACTTC. Using reference TRBV11-2 and TRBJ2-4 for the parts outside the CDR3, the full variable domain is EAGVAQSPRYKIIEKRQSVAFWCNPISGHATLYWYQQILGQGPKLLIQFQNNGVVDDSQLPKDRFSAERLKGVDSTLKIQPAKLEDSAVYLCASSLLGPRVPKNIQYFGAGTRLSVL.

The V gene is TRBV30, the J gene TRBJ1-4; D not certain. This CDR3 has 13 residues. Germline loops: CDR1 GTSNPN, CDR2 SVGIG (reference sequence). V was shortened by 2 bases and J by 5 bases, with 9 bases between the two germline ends. The CDR3 region is CAWSRTTNEKLFF. The CDR3 nucleotides are TGTGCCTGGAGTAGGACGACAAATGAAAAACTGTTTTTT.

The chain links TRBV9 to TRBJ2-1; TRBD2 is a possible D gene (7 bases). V was clipped by 4 bases and J by 4 bases, with 12 bases between them. This CDR3 comprises 14 residues. CDR1 is SGDLS, CDR2 YYNGEE, per germline. The CDR3 is CASSRGGPYNEQFF. The CDR3 bases are TGTGCCAGCAGCCGCGGGGGCCCTTACAATGAGCAGTTCTTC.

The chain combines TRBV5-1 with TRBJ2-4; no clear D gene. This CDR3 is built from 17 residues. Germline-derived CDR1 and CDR2 are SGHRS and YFSETQ. Trimming shortened V by 0 bases and J by 1 base, and 14 bases separated the two germline ends. CDR3 sequence (DNA): TGCGCCAGCAGCTTGGGGGGTGGGATTGGGGCCAAAAACATTCAGTACTTC. It is translated as CASSLGGGIGAKNIQYF.

V gene TRBV29-1 combines with J gene TRBJ2-3; unclear D gene. V lost 7 bases and J 2 bases, leaving 16 bases between the germline ends. CDR1 is SQVTM, CDR2 ANQGSEA, per germline. There are 14 residues in the CDR3. CDR3 region: CSAFPGSSTDTQYF. As DNA, the CDR3 is TGCAGCGCTTTCCCCGGGTCCTCCACAGATACGCAGTATTTT.

CDR3 residues: CASAAGTGGVGYTF. DNA for the CDR3: TGTGCCAGCGCTGCCGGGACAGGGGGCGTTGGCTACACCTTC. The rearrangement links TRBV7-8 to TRBJ1-2; 12 bases line up with TRBD1. CDR1 is SGHVS and CDR2 is FQNEAQ in the germline V gene. Trimming at V came to 8 bases and at J to 7 bases, leaving 8 bases not matched to a gene. The length of the CDR3 is 14 residues. Full variable domain (rest looked up from reference TRBV7-8 and TRBJ1-2): GAGVSQSPRYKVAKRGQDVALRCDPISGHVSLFWYQQALGQGPEFLTYFQNEAQLDKSGLPSDRFFAERPEGSVSTLKIQRTQQEDSAVYLCASAAGTGGVGYTFGSGTRLTVV.

A few counts support this clone. Here the CDR3 DNA reads TGTGCCAGCAGCTTAGGACAGGGGTTTAGTAATTCACCCCTCCACTTT. Amino acid sequence: CASSLGQGFSNSPLHF. This sequence joins TRBV7-9 and TRBJ1-6; TRBD1 agrees at 8 bases. J was trimmed by 6 bases and V by 1 base; bases with no gene match: 5. The CDR3 is 16 residues long. CDR1 and CDR2 (germline): SEHNR, FQNEAQ (reference sequence). Combining the CDR3 with reference TRBV7-9 and TRBJ1-6 gives the whole variable domain DTGVSQNPRHKITKRGQNVTFRCDPISEHNRLYWYRQTLGQGPEFLTYFQNEAQLEKSRLLSDRFSAERPKGSFSTLEIQRTEQGDSAMYLCASSLGQGFSNSPLHFGNGTRLTVT.

The J gene is TRBJ1-4, the V gene TRBV2; D is ambiguous. Trimming took off 8 bases at V and 7 bases at J, with 8 bases between the two ends. CDR1 and CDR2 from the germline V gene are SNHLY and FYNNEI. The CDR3 is 11 residues long. CDR3 loop: CASSRGEKLFF. CDR3 DNA: TGTGCCAGCTCCCGCGGTGAAAAACTGTTTTTT.

In nucleotides, the CDR3 is TGTGCCAGCTCACCCCCCCCGGGTAACCCAAATCAGCCCCAGCATTTT. This codes for CASSPPPGNPNQPQHF. V and J are TRBV18 and TRBJ1-5; D not resolved. Germline CDR1 reads KGHSH; CDR2 reads LQKENI. There are 16 residues in the CDR3. With 3 bases removed from V and 4 bases from J, the gap between germline ends came to 16 bases.

The chain carries TRBV9 and TRBJ1-2; no clear D. Looked up from germline, CDR1 is SGDLS and CDR2 is YYNGEE. The V end lost 2 bases, the J end lost 9 bases, and 14 bases lay between the germline ends. This CDR3 contains 13 residues. CDR3 protein: CASSVVPSLSYTF. The CDR3 DNA reads TGTGCCAGCAGCGTTGTCCCGTCCTTGAGCTACACCTTC. Drawing the rest from reference TRBV9 and TRBJ1-2, the complete variable domain is DSGVTQTPKHLITATGQRVTLRCSPRSGDLSVYWYQQSLDQGLQFLIQYYNGEERAKGNILERFSAQQFPDLHSELNLSSLELGDSALYFCASSVVPSLSYTFGSGTRLTVV.

For the CDR3, the DNA is TGTGCCAGCAGCTTGGATTTGAGCTCCTACAATGAGCAGTTCTTC. This translates into CASSLDLSSYNEQFF. The chain has TRBV11-2 and TRBJ2-1, with D unresolved. With 3 bases removed from V and 0 bases from J, the gap between germline ends came to 9 bases. CDR1 is SGHAT, CDR2 FQNNGV, per germline. CDR3 size: 15 residues.

This chain links TRBV21-1 with TRBJ1-3; TRBD1 is the table's D call, not checked against the DNA. TRBV21-1 is a pseudogene segment. There are 14 residues in the CDR3. CDR3 residues: CASSRGQAGNTIYF. In DNA, the CDR3 is TGTGCCAGCAGCAGGGGACAGGCTGGAAACACCATATATTTT.

The CDR3 protein is CASLSGRRTANYGYTF. CDR3 coding DNA: TGTGCCAGTTTATCGGGGAGGAGGACGGCTAACTATGGCTACACCTTC. This chain joins TRBV19 and TRBJ1-2; D unclear. Trimming stripped 8 bases from V and 0 bases from J, with 19 bases between. CDR3 size: 16 residues. Per germline, CDR1 LNHDA and CDR2 SQIVND (reference sequence).

This clone was detected only once. J is TRBJ2-5 and V is TRBV12-5; 12 nucleotides align to TRBD2. This CDR3 is 16 amino acids long. Germline V gene lookup returns CDR1 LGHNT and CDR2 FRNRAP. V trimming: 6 bases; J trimming: 7 bases; junction bases outside the gene matches: 12. CDR3 nucleotides: TGTGCTAGTGGCCAAACCCGGACTAGCGGGATCGGGACCCAGTACTTC. Protein: CASGQTRTSGIGTQYF.

J is TRBJ2-6 and V is TRBV7-8; D is unclear. Germline-derived CDR1 and CDR2 are SGHVS and FQNEAQ. CDR3 size: 15 residues. V dropped 2 bases and J dropped 4 bases, with 9 bases sitting between them. The CDR3 loop reads CASSLRPFGANVLTF. Written as DNA, the CDR3 is TGTGCCAGCAGCTTAAGACCCTTCGGGGCCAACGTCCTGACTTTC.

The rearrangement uses TRBV9 and TRBJ2-3; 12 nucleotides line up with TRBD2. Per germline, CDR1 SGDLS and CDR2 YYNGEE. The CDR3 loop spans 16 amino acids. V was clipped by 1 base and J by 1 base; unmatched bases: 1. This chain's CDR3 is CASSVRLAGGTDTQYF. The CDR3 DNA reads as TGTGCCAGCAGCGTACGACTAGCGGGGGGCACAGATACGCAGTATTTT.

Only a few counts were recorded for this clone. V is TRBV18 and J is TRBJ1-5; TRBD1 matches 12 bases. The ends lost 4 bases at V and 2 bases at J; junction bases unmatched: 3. The CDR3 consists of 16 residues. Looked up from germline, CDR1 is KGHSH and CDR2 is LQKENI. Here the CDR3 reads CASSQGQGARNQPQHF. The CDR3 DNA reads TGTGCCAGCTCACAGGGACAGGGGGCCCGCAATCAGCCCCAGCATTTT. The full variable domain, completed using reference TRBV18 and TRBJ1-5, is NAGVMQNPRHLVRRRGQEARLRCSPMKGHSHVYWYRQLPEEGLKFMVYLQKENIIDESGMPKERFSAEFPKEGPSILRIQQVVRGDSAAYFCASSQGQGARNQPQHFGDGTRLSIL.

On this clone: Other DNA sequences in the same sample also yield this CDR3. The chain joins TRBV27 to TRBJ2-3; D ambiguous. This CDR3 region has 14 residues. V shed 6 bases and J shed 1 base, with 11 bases lying between them. CDR1 is MNHEY, CDR2 SMNVEV, per germline (reference sequence). In DNA form, the CDR3 reads TGTGCCAGCAGGACGCTGGAAGGCACAGATACGCAGTATTTT. As protein: CASRTLEGTDTQYF.

V gene TRBV18 combines with J gene TRBJ2-4, with D tentatively TRBD1 (6 bases). The V gene lost 6 bases and the J gene lost 2 bases, with 17 bases spanning the gap. The CDR3 has 16 residues. Germline CDR1 reads KGHSH; CDR2 reads LQKENI. The DNA of the CDR3 is TGTGCCAGCTCCCCTGGAACAGGGTGGTCCAAAAACATTCAGTACTTC. Translation gives CASSPGTGWSKNIQYF.

This CDR3 reads CARALGGTNEKLFF. For the CDR3, the DNA is TGTGCCCGAGCCCTGGGGGGGACTAATGAAAAACTGTTTTTT. This chain joins TRBV30 and TRBJ1-4, with D tentatively TRBD1 (5 bases). This CDR3 has 14 amino acids. Germline-derived CDR1 and CDR2 are GTSNPN and SVGIG (reference sequence). Trimming removed 8 bases at V and 2 bases at J, with 15 bases between.

This chain links TRBV15 with TRBJ2-5; no clear D. CDR3 length: 13 amino acids. Trimming cost V 5 bases and J 4 bases, with 11 bases left between them. CDR1 LNHNV and CDR2 YYDKDF come from the germline V gene (reference sequence). The CDR3 loop reads CATSRSPSETQYF. CDR3 coding DNA: TGTGCCACCAGCCGGAGCCCCTCAGAGACCCAGTACTTC.

The rearrangement links TRBV6-5 to TRBJ2-5; the D gene is possibly TRBD1 (6 bases). Germline V gives CDR1 MNHEY, CDR2 SVGAGI. V lost 2 bases and J lost 4, with 14 bases in between. This CDR3 has 15 amino acids. Here the CDR3 reads CASSYRQGWRETQYF. CDR3 DNA: TGTGCCAGCAGTTACCGGCAGGGGTGGCGAGAGACCCAGTACTTC.

This clone is large (0.1 to 1%) within its sample. The chain is built from TRBV2 and TRBJ2-7, with 7 nucleotides matching TRBD1. The CDR3 spans 13 residues. Trimming took 6 bases from V and 1 from J; bases not matched to a gene: 3. Germline assignment: CDR1 SNHLY and CDR2 FYNNEI. The DNA of the CDR3 is TGTGCCAGCAGATTACAGGGGTCCTACGAGCAGTACTTC. Translated, it gives CASRLQGSYEQYF.

J is TRBJ2-2 and V is TRBV6-4; D unclear. CDR3 length equals 14 residues. The germline CDR1 and CDR2 sequences are MRHNA and SNTAGT. V was shortened by 6 bases and J by 5 bases, with 13 bases between the two germline ends. The CDR3 DNA reads TGTGCCAGCAGCCGCATGGCTGGGACCGGGGAGCTGTTTTTT. Translated: CASSRMAGTGELFF.

The chain employs TRBV18 and TRBJ2-1; 8 positions agree with TRBD2. Trimming removed 2 bases from V and 7 bases from J; junction bases left unmatched: 13. Germline V gene lookup returns CDR1 KGHSH and CDR2 LQKENI. CDR3 length: 17 residues. The CDR3 reads CASSPISGTSGSNEQFF. The CDR3 DNA follows: TGTGCCAGCTCACCAATCAGTGGGACTAGTGGGTCGAATGAGCAGTTCTTC.

This clone was observed once. The chain couples TRBV6-1 to TRBJ2-5; the match to TRBD2 covers 7 bases. CDR1 and CDR2 from the germline V gene are MNHNS and SASEGT. Germline trimming cut 4 bases from V and 5 bases from J; bases unmatched to any gene: 4. This CDR3 has 13 amino acids. CDR3 bases: TGTGCCAGCAGTGTGGGGGGGTGGGAGACCCAGTACTTC. Protein sequence: CASSVGGWETQYF.

The chain couples TRBV28 to TRBJ1-5; D remains unclear. CDR3 size: 10 residues. In germline, CDR1 is MDHEN, CDR2 SYDVKM. The CDR3 DNA reads TGTAGTACCGGAGATCAGCCCCAGCATTTT. This translates into CSTGDQPQHF.

The V call is TRBV18, the J call TRBJ2-7; 8 nucleotides align to TRBD1. Trimming took 3 bases from V and 5 from J; bases not matched to a gene: 9. The germline CDR1 and CDR2 sequences are KGHSH and LQKENI. This CDR3 is 15 amino acids long. The chain's CDR3 is CASSPPGTGRDEQYF. As DNA, the CDR3 is TGTGCCAGCTCACCGCCCGGGACAGGTAGGGACGAGCAGTACTTC.

The chain recombines TRBV2 with TRBJ1-5; no reliable D call. The CDR3 runs 14 residues. V lost 1 base to trimming and J lost 3 bases, with 7 bases between them. Germline CDR1 reads SNHLY; CDR2 reads FYNNEI. The CDR3 here is CASSEVEPNQPQHF. The CDR3 DNA reads TGTGCCAGCAGTGAAGTGGAGCCCAATCAGCCCCAGCATTTT.